This T cell receptor (beta chain) is from a study of vaccination and CD4 T cells after COVID-19 (dated by TCRdb to the early 2020s). Looking at the study overall: Convalescent patients had a positive SARS-CoV-2 result on nasal swab PCR, and of these patients, nine had mild disease and one had severe disease. In the convalescent cohort there were six males and four females, among whom were two Hispanic individuals, seven Caucasians, two Asians and one multiracial person. Two doses of either the Pfizer-BioNTech BNT162b2 vaccine (n=8) or the Moderna mRNA-1273 vaccine (n=2) were administered to participants. Post-COVID blood samples from convalescent patients were collected a median of around 100 days after diagnosis, with a range of roughly 35 to 170 days. The time from the second vaccine dose to post-vaccine blood sampling had a median of around 72 days and ranged from about 14 to 250 days. For stimulating the cultures, overlapping spike peptide pools were used, derived from SARS-CoV-2 as well as from the common cold coronaviruses HCoV-NL63, HCoV-OC43 and HCoV-229E. As controls, cultures received a CEFX viral epitope pool (the positive control), an HIV-1 Nef peptide pool (the negative control), or no peptide at all. In 10 COVID-19 convalescent patients and several infection-naive healthy vaccine recipients, researchers compared the spike-specific CD4+ TCR repertoire from before mRNA vaccination with the repertoire from after.

The research as a whole found: In convalescent patients, nearly all vaccine-specific clones (304 of 307) were found to be mono-reactive for SARS-CoV-2 spike rather than cross-reactive with common cold coronaviruses. In convalescent patients, a median around 90% of post-vaccine SARS-CoV-2-reactive clones were detected only after vaccination, suggesting vaccine-specific priming. Although the median number of SARS-CoV-2-reactive clonotypes went up from roughly 20 after infection to 38 after vaccination, the increase was not significant. The number of convalescent patients in the study was relatively small, and the study did not examine early timepoints following natural infection.

The CDR3 runs 16 residues from the cysteine to the phenylalanine. The sequence is cut down to CDR3 DNA, 48 bases in frame from base 1. Trimming leaves V shorter by 0 bases and J shorter by 7 bases, with the junction holding 6 bases beyond the gene matches. According to the germline V gene (reference sequence), CDR1 reads DFQATT and CDR2 reads SNEGSKA. With respect to this clonotype: The specificity of this receptor is unknown. Base qualities were left out, and no much larger clone turns up one base away.

Library construction relied on PCR. DNA from cultured CD4+ T cells underwent TCR sequencing with the Oncomine TCR Beta short-read assay at the Johns Hopkins FTIC core. The QIAamp micro DNA kit was used to extract genomic DNA from the cultured CD4+ T cells. Oncomine TCR Beta libraries made from cultured CD4+ T cells were pooled using unique dual indexes and sequenced on an Illumina iSeq 100. Turning to the authors' computational methods: Non-productive sequences were removed, and CDR3s that did not start with C, did not end with F or W, or were shorter than 7 amino acids were discarded. The MANAFEST web application identified antigen-specific clonotypes by comparing peptide-stimulated wells against reference wells and other culture wells. Positive clones required FDR below 0.05, an odds ratio above 5, and productive frequency above 0.1% in at least two of three replicate wells. Clonotypes that were significantly expanded in both SARS-CoV-2 spike wells and at least one common cold coronavirus spike condition were defined as cross-reactive. Using R version 3.6.1, CDR3 homology was evaluated through Levenshtein distances (stringdist) along with unrooted phylogenetic trees (ape). TCRdb trimmed public reads at Q25 via fastp, called clones via MiXCR and kept in-frame beta chains. Rows merge per CDR3 protein into single entries with the most common DNA and genes. In this record, the V and J calls reflect TCRdb's handling and not the investigators' own analysis. The sample table holds roughly 11,000 distinct CDR3 sequences, of which around 59% were seen once. Around 13% of the sample is in the top ten clones.

This sample's treatment or condition label indicates: roughly 10-day PBMC culture with coronavirus spike peptide pools or control peptides (ViraFEST assay). The ViraFEST assay, used in the study, expanded antigen-specific T cells with peptide pools and then identified the expanded clonotypes through TCR sequencing. The convalescent patients' positive SARS-CoV-2 PCR tests were from March to December 2020, which was before the Alpha, Beta and Delta variants emerged in the United States. Each well held roughly 2.2 million PBMCs cultured in IMDM containing about 5% human AB serum and around 10 IU/ml IL-2, with roughly 9.2 ug/ml peptide pools added. On days 3 and 7, half of the culture medium was replaced with fresh IL-2-containing medium. After approximately eleven days of culture, CD4+ T cells were isolated by negative selection with the EasySep CD4+ T cell isolation kit. Ficoll-Paque Plus gradient centrifugation was used to isolate PBMCs from whole blood, and the isolated PBMCs were then either used fresh or cryopreserved at -140C. Culture conditions were generally each tested in triplicate wells.

This TCR was sampled from a human donor who had recovered from COVID-19. The sequence joins TRBV20-1 to TRBJ2-1; 13 of the junction bases match TRBD2. Sequenced sample: CD4+ T cells from blood, cultured in vitro. The CDR3: CSARDRTSGRGNEQFF. The base sequence is TGCAGTGCTAGAGACCGGACTAGCGGGAGAGGAAATGAGCAGTTCTTC.